This T cell receptor beta chain was recovered during a study of neurological immune-mediated disorders. This clonotype has ten or more counts. TCRdb reprocessed the 5' RACE reads via MiXCR and lists one record per CDR3 protein. The data contain 13,000 to 15,000 distinct CDR3 sequences, about 13% of them seen just once; the ten biggest clones take up approximately 42%. Trimming removed 5 bases from V and 8 bases from J, with 7 bases in between. This CDR3 region has 11 residues. Germline CDR1 and CDR2: SGHVS and FNYEAQ. The study built sorted libraries from more than 750,000 CD4+ or CD8+ T cells. The V call is TRBV7-6, the J call TRBJ2-1; D gene uncertain. Sequenced sample: CD8+ T cells from blood. This clonotype originated in a female donor with HTLV-1-associated myelopathy (HAM/TSP). CDR3 nucleotide sequence: TGTGCCAGCAGCCTTCGACATGAGCAGTTCTTC. It specifies CASSLRHEQFF.